A single TCR beta chain is shown here with its context. The method was immunoSEQ multiplex PCR; TCRdb's version includes in-frame clones alone and lacks a portion of them. The top ten hold roughly 0.9% of the sample, which has more than 70,000 clones, 90% to 95% seen once. This sample was taken from a study of control samples from healthy donors and cancer patients. This CDR3 has 11 amino acids. Germline CDR1 and CDR2: SGHDT and YYEEEE. V lost 5 bases, J lost 11 bases, and 13 bases lay in between. This sequence joins TRBV5-6 and TRBJ1-1, with D unclear. The TCR originated in a young woman in good health. The sequencing sample was made of blood. CDR3 sequence reads: CASRREGSAFF. The DNA of the CDR3 is TGTGCCAGCAGGAGGGAGGGTAGCGCTTTCTTT.